This T cell receptor beta chain was documented in a study of CD8+ T cells in alopecia areata (dated by TCRdb to the late 2010s). Turning to the overall study: The treated patients took part in an open-label pilot trial in which moderate-to-severe alopecia areata was treated with oral tofacitinib at 5 to 10 mg twice daily. RNA was extracted with the PAXgene miRNA kit for fixed scalp, the miRNeasy kit for PBMCs, and the RNeasy kit for mouse skin. High-throughput TCRbeta sequencing was used to examine T cell clonal expansion in alopecia areata in both the C3H/HeJ mouse model and human patients. Patients received tofacitinib for 6 to 18 months and were then followed off drug for 6 months to check for delayed response and recurrence. Scalp clonality was compared among normal scalp (n=4), patchy alopecia areata scalp (n=8), and alopecia totalis/universalis scalp (n=8). Patients on tofacitinib were biopsied at baseline and after 4 and 24 weeks of treatment, and several of the patients also had a later scalp biopsy. Scalp tissue and sorted CD4+ and CD8+ peripheral blood T cells from patchy and totalis/universalis alopecia areata patients and from healthy controls were covered by human TCRbeta sequencing. TCRbeta CDR3 regions were amplified by immunoSEQ multiplex PCR with 35 Vbeta forward and 13 Jbeta reverse primers.

The method behind the library was the immunoSEQ multiplex PCR assay. RNA was extracted from all samples and reverse transcribed into cDNA as template for TCR sequencing. SuperScript III was used to make first-strand cDNA, primed with a 2:1 mix of oligo-dT and random hexamers. A synthetic immune receptor repertoire was used to gauge amplification bias, and whatever bias remained was removed computationally. Processing in the source paper ran as follows. After raw reads were preprocessed to remove errors, the CDR3 was defined following IMGT conventions as running from the conserved cysteine to phenylalanine. To get clonality, Shannon entropy was normalized by log2 of the number of productive unique TCRs and the result was subtracted from 1. CD4 or CD8 identity of scalp clones was inferred by cross-referencing scalp TCRbeta sequences with sorted blood CD4 and CD8 repertoires. TCRdb's version of the immuneACCESS table is confined to in-frame rearrangements and falls short of the full clone set. An unresolved V gene accounts for under half of the shortfall where checked; the remainder is of unknown origin. From that table come the V and J calls and clone size; the DNA was used to work out D and trimming. For this sample there are 130,000 to 150,000 clones; roughly half appear just once. Less than 1% of the sample rests with the top ten.

Study-wide findings and limitations: Scalp TCR repertoire analysis is complicated because resident alphabeta T cells in normal human skin are also sequenced, whereas mouse skin is dominated by gammadelta T cells. Shared TCR sequences between patients were less evident than in mice, which may be partly attributable to HLA diversity in the patient population. Compared with normal scalp, lesional scalp, particularly in alopecia totalis/universalis, had higher clonality and more expanded CD8+ clones, which suggests antigenic drive.

The time point label corresponds to: baseline before oral tofacitinib. Lesional scalp punch biopsies and peripheral blood were obtained from alopecia areata patients. PBMCs were isolated by density centrifugation and stained for CD3, CD4 and CD8, and CD4+ and CD8+ T cells were sorted on a FACSAria. A remark on this clone: The clone's antigen remains unknown. No base quality values were provided; no much bigger clone lies one nucleotide off.

V loses 2 bases, J loses 8 bases, and the germline ends lie 19 bases apart. The germline V gene supplies CDR1 SGDLS and CDR2 YYNGEE. The CDR3 has 15 amino acids, counting the end cysteine and phenylalanine. Of all the DNA, just the CDR3 is kept, 45 bases in frame from base 1. The clonotype comes from a human donor with alopecia areata. This receptor chain uses TRBV9 and TRBJ1-2, with the identity of the D gene unclear. The starting material was CD4+ T cells sorted from blood, obtained at week 0. The DNA sequence reads TGTGCCAGCAGCGTCATTACCAGCGACCTAACGGGCTACACCTTC. Its translation is CASSVITSDLTGYTF.